One and the same sample provided the 2 T cell receptor beta chains below, sequenced in a study of T cells in Graves' hyperthyroidism and ophthalmopathy. TCR beta CDR3 regions were amplified from RNA. HTBI primers were the set used in a first-round RT-PCR of the TCR CDR3. TCRdb called the multiplex PCR reads again in MiXCR, with one record for every CDR3 protein. Of roughly 740,000 distinct CDR3 sequences listed, around 17% are singletons. Sequencing was performed on blood. The source is a young man with Graves' hyperthyroidism.

This sequence joins TRBV7-2 and TRBJ2-7; unclear D gene. Between the trimmed V and J ends, which lost 3 bases and 0 bases, there was a span of 9 bases. CDR1 is SGHTA, CDR2 FQGNSA, per germline. The CDR3 totals 14 residues. The CDR3 protein is CASSFSMSSYEQYF. In nucleotides, the CDR3 is TGTGCCAGCAGCTTTAGTATGAGCTCCTACGAGCAGTACTTC.

This clonotype was found many times. The genes are TRBV28 and TRBJ2-3, with D maybe TRBD2 (5 bases). Trimming took off 6 bases at V and 6 bases at J, with 19 bases between the two ends. CDR1 is MDHEN and CDR2 is SYDVKM in the germline V gene. This CDR3 has 15 amino acids. For the CDR3, the DNA is TGTGCCAGCAGCCTCCTCGGTGACGGGATGGATACGCAGTATTTT. Amino acid sequence: CASSLLGDGMDTQYF. Drawing the rest from reference TRBV28 and TRBJ2-3, the complete variable domain is DVKVTQSSRYLVKRTGEKVFLECVQDMDHENMFWYRQDPGLGLRLIYFSYDVKMKEKGDIPEGYSVSREKKERFSLILESASTNQTSMYLCASSLLGDGMDTQYFGPGTRLTVL.